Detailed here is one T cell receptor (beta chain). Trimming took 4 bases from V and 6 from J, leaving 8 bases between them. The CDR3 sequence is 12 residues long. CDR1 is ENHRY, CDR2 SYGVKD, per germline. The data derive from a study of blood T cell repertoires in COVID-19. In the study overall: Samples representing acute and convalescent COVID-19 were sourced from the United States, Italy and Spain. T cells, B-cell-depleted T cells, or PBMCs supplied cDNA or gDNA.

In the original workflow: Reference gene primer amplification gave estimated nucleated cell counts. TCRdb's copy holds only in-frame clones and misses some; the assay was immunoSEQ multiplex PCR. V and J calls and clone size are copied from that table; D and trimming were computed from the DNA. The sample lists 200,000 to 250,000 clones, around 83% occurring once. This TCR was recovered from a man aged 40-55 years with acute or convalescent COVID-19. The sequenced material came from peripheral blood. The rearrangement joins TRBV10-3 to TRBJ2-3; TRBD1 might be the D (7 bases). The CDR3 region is CAISAGGDTQYF. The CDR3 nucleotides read TGTGCCATCAGTGCAGGGGGGGATACGCAGTATTTT.